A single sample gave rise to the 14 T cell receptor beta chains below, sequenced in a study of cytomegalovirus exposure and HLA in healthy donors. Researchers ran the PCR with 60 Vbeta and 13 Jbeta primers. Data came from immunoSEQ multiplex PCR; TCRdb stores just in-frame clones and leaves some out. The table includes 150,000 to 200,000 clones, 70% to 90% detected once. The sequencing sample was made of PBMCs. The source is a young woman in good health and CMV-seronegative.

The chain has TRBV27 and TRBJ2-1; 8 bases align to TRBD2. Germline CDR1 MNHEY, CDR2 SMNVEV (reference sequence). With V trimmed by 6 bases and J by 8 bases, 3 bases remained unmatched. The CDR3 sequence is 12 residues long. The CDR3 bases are TGTGCCAGCAGCTTAGCGGGGTATGAGCAGTTCTTC. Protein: CASSLAGYEQFF.

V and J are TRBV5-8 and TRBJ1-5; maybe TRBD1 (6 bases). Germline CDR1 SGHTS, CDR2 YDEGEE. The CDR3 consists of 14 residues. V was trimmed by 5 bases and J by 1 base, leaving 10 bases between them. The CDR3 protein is CASRNRASNQPQHF. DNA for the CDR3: TGTGCCAGCAGAAACAGGGCCAGCAATCAGCCCCAGCATTTT.

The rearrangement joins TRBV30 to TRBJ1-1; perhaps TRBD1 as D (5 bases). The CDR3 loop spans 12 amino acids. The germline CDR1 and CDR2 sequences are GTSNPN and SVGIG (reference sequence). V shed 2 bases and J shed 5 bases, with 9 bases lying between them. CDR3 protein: CAWSIRATEAFF. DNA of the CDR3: TGTGCCTGGAGTATCAGGGCTACTGAAGCTTTCTTT.

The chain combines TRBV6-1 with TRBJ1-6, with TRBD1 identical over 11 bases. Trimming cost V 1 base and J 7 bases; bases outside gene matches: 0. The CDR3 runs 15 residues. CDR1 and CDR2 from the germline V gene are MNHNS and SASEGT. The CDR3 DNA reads TGTGCCAGCAGTGAAGGGGACAGGGGGAATTCACCCCTCCACTTT. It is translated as CASSEGDRGNSPLHF.

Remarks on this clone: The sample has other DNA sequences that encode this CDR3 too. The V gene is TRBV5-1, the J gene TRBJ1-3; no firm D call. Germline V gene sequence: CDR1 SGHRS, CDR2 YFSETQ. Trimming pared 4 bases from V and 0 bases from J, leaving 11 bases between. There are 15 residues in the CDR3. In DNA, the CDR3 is TGCGCCAGCAGCCTGGGAGGGAGCTCTGGAAACACCATATATTTT. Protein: CASSLGGSSGNTIYF. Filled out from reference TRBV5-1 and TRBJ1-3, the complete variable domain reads KAGVTQTPRYLIKTRGQQVTLSCSPISGHRSVSWYQQTPGQGLQFLFEYFSETQRNKGNFPGRFSGRQFSNSRSEMNVSTLELGDSALYLCASSLGGSSGNTIYFGEGSWLTVV.

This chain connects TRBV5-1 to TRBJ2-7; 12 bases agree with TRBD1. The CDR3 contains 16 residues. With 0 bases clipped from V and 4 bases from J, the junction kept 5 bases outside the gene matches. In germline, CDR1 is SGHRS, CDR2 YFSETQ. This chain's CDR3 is CASSLDPGQGAYEQYF. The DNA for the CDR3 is TGCGCCAGCAGCTTGGATCCGGGACAGGGGGCATACGAGCAGTACTTC.

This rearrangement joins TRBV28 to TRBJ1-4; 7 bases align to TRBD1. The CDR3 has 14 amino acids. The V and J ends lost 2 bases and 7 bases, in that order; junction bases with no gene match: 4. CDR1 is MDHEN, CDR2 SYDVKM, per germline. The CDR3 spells CASSLRQGREKLFF. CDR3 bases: TGTGCCAGCAGTTTACGACAGGGTCGTGAAAAACTGTTTTTT.

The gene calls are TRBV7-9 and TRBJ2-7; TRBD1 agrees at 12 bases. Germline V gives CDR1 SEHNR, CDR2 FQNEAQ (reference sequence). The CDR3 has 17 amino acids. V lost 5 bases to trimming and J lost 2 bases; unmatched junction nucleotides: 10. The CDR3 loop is CASSQPRGTGGAYEQYF. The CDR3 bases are TGTGCCAGCAGCCAACCCCGCGGGACAGGGGGCGCCTACGAGCAGTACTTC.

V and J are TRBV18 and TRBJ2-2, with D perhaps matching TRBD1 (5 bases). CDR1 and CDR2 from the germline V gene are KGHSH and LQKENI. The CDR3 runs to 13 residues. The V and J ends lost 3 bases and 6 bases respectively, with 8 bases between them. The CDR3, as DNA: TGTGCCAGCTCACCTGGGGCGGCCGGGGAGCTGTTTTTT. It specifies CASSPGAAGELFF. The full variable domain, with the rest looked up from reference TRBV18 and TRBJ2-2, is NAGVMQNPRHLVRRRGQEARLRCSPMKGHSHVYWYRQLPEEGLKFMVYLQKENIIDESGMPKERFSAEFPKEGPSILRIQQVVRGDSAAYFCASSPGAAGELFFGEGSRLTVL.

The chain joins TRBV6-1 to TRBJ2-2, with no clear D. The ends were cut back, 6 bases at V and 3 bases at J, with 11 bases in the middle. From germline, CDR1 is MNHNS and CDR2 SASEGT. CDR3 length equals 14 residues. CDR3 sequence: CASSRITHTGELFF. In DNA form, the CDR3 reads TGTGCCAGCAGCAGGATCACACACACCGGGGAGCTGTTTTTT.

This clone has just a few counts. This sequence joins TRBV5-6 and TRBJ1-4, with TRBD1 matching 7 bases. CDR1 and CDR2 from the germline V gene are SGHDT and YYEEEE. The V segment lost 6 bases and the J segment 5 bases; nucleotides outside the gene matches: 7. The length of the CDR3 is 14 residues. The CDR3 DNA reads TGTGCCAGCACCTGGTGGACAGGAAATGAAAAACTGTTTTTT. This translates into CASTWWTGNEKLFF.

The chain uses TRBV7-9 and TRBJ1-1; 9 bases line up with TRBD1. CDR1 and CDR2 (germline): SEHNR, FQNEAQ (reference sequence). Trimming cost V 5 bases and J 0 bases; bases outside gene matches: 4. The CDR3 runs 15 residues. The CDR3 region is CASSQWTGVNTEAFF. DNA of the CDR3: TGTGCCAGCAGCCAGTGGACAGGGGTGAACACTGAAGCTTTCTTT.

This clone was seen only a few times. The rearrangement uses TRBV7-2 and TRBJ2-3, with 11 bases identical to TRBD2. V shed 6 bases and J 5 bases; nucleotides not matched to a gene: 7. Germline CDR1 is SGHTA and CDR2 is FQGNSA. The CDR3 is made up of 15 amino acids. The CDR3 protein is CASRYLAGGGDTQYF. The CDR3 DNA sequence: TGTGCCAGCAGATATCTAGCGGGGGGCGGAGATACGCAGTATTTT.

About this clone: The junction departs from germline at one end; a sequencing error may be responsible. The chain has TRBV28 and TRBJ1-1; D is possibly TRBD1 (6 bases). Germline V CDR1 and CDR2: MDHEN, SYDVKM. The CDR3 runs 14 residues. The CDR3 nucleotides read TGTGCCAGCAGTTTATCCCTAAACAGGGCCGAGTTAATCTTT. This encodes CASSLSLNRAELIF.